A selection of T cell receptor beta chains follows, all from one sample in a study of early T cells in non-severe SARS-CoV-2 infection. One entry per CDR3 protein, called by TCRdb with MiXCR from the 5' RACE reads. The sample shows 25,000 to 35,000 distinct CDR3 sequences, approximately 5.2% of them seen only once. The specimen sequenced was whole blood. These receptors originate from an adult who was a healthcare worker with PCR-confirmed SARS-CoV-2 infection or an uninfected control (not recorded which). Each CDR3 is given with its conserved first and last residue. Rows may omit the clone size; those that give it use once, few, many or a size class.

clone size | V gene | CDR3 protein
many | TRBV27 | CASSSGLAGVDTQYF
many | TRBV7-3 | CASSLTGELFF
few | TRBV7-9 | CASSSRTGFPYEQYF
few | TRBV7-3 | CASSLMPGRASDTQYF
few | TRBV5-4 | CASSFPSGGARETQYF
. | TRBV5-5 | CASSFPESYTEAFF
. | TRBV5-4 | CASTGSTNSYNEQFF
few | TRBV27 | CASSINRDTDTQYF
. | TRBV5-1 | CASSPDQRQGEQFF
many | TRBV7-9 | CASSPREGASPLHF
few | TRBV7-9 | CASSTDANTEAFF
few | TRBV5-4 | CASSLGGLRGPTSYEQYF
. | TRBV4-1 | CASSGDLSYEQYF
few | TRBV29-1 | CSVPGYGYTF
many | TRBV24-1 | CATSDTRRDSANEQFF
few | TRBV19 | CASSITRVDEQYF
few | TRBV7-2 | CASSPWDFYEQYF
few | TRBV19 | CASSFGPIQPQHF